Below are 17 T cell receptor beta chains sequenced from a single sample in a study of blood T cells in healthy people across ages. Sample-barcoded 5' priming and a J-beta primer mix drove a second PCR of about 7 to 12 cycles. TCRdb reprocessed the 5' RACE reads with MiXCR, giving one entry per CDR3 protein. Seen here are more than 1,400,000 distinct CDR3 sequences, roughly 45% observed once, and the top ten hold 7% to 9.5%. Sequenced material: blood. All receptors derive from a woman aged 18-29 years in good health.

This clonotype showed up just a few times. This chain connects TRBV6-1 to TRBJ2-3, with 11 bases that match TRBD2. V was pared by 6 bases and J by 4 bases, with 9 bases of the junction left unmatched. Germline V gives CDR1 MNHNS, CDR2 SASEGT. The CDR3 has 16 residues. The CDR3 DNA reads TGTGCCAGCAGAGCTGTCCTAGCGGGGGGCCCAGATACGCAGTATTTT. The encoded protein is CASRAVLAGGPDTQYF.

This chain joins TRBV7-2 and TRBJ1-5; D is uncertain. Germline V lookup: CDR1 SGHTA, CDR2 FQGNSA. Deletions cut 4 bases from V and 3 bases from J, with 13 bases between. CDR3 length equals 15 residues. The CDR3 sequence is CASSSDYSYNQPQHF. The CDR3 nucleotides read TGTGCCAGCAGCTCAGACTACAGTTACAATCAGCCCCAGCATTTT.

The chain links TRBV4-2 to TRBJ2-1; 8 nucleotides agree with TRBD2. V lost 4 bases to trimming and J lost 5 bases; unmatched junction nucleotides: 7. The CDR3 is 15 residues long. The germline CDR1 and CDR2 sequences are LGHNA and YNFKEQ. The CDR3 loop is CASSPGLGMDNEQFF. In DNA form, the CDR3 reads TGTGCCAGCAGCCCGGGACTAGGGATGGACAATGAGCAGTTCTTC.

The J gene is TRBJ2-1, the V gene TRBV20-1, with TRBD2 matching 7 bases. J was trimmed by 9 bases and V by 3 bases; bases with no gene match: 11. This CDR3 has 14 residues. Per germline, CDR1 DFQATT and CDR2 SNEGSKA (reference sequence). CDR3 residues: CSASGASGAGEQFF. CDR3 nucleotide sequence: TGCAGTGCTAGCGGAGCCAGCGGGGCAGGTGAGCAGTTCTTC.

The chain is built from TRBV20-1 and TRBJ2-1; TRBD2 agrees at 9 bases. The CDR3 covers 13 residues. Germline V lookup: CDR1 DFQATT, CDR2 SNEGSKA (reference sequence). V shed 6 bases and J 6 bases; nucleotides not matched to a gene: 6. The CDR3 DNA reads as TGCAGTGCCACGGGACTAGCTATCAATGAGCAGTTCTTC. It codes for CSATGLAINEQFF.

The V gene is TRBV7-8, the J gene TRBJ2-5; D is unclear. Germline CDR1 reads SGHVS; CDR2 reads FQNEAQ. The CDR3 has 13 residues. The germline V and J ends were trimmed by 4 bases and 2 bases, with 8 bases remaining between them. The CDR3 spells CASSWLRQETQYF. The CDR3 region has the DNA TGTGCCAGCAGCTGGCTTAGACAAGAGACCCAGTACTTC.

This clonotype was counted between two and nine times. This chain uses TRBV7-9 with TRBJ2-1; TRBD2 aligns across 7 bases. The junction had 1 base not matched to a gene; V was cut back by 2 bases and J by 6 bases. In germline, CDR1 is SEHNR, CDR2 FQNEAQ (reference sequence). The CDR3 contains 13 residues. In nucleotides, the CDR3 is TGTGCCAGCAGCTTACTAGCGGTCAATGAGCAGTTCTTC. Residues: CASSLLAVNEQFF.

This clonotype was seen a handful of times. The V call is TRBV20-1, the J call TRBJ2-1; D is ambiguous. CDR1 and CDR2 (germline): DFQATT, SNEGSKA (reference sequence). With 6 bases removed from V and 10 bases from J, the gap between germline ends came to 13 bases. The CDR3 spans 11 residues. CDR3 in DNA: TGCAGTGCAAAAGAGGTCCTAGAGCAGTTCTTC. Its protein is CSAKEVLEQFF.

The chain links TRBV11-2 to TRBJ2-1; D is possibly TRBD2 (5 bases). The CDR3 loop spans 14 amino acids. Trimming took off 5 bases at V and 12 bases at J, with 20 bases between the two ends. Germline V CDR1 and CDR2: SGHAT, FQNNGV. CDR3 in amino acids: CASSPPPTEDRQFF. The CDR3 DNA reads TGTGCCAGCAGCCCACCACCGACGGAGGACCGGCAGTTCTTC.

This clonotype occurred a few times. The chain links TRBV10-3 to TRBJ2-5, with a possible D match to TRBD1 (6 bases). From germline, CDR1 is ENHRY and CDR2 SYGVKD. The V end lost 0 bases, the J end lost 4 bases, and 15 bases lay between the germline ends. CDR3 size: 16 residues. CDR3 DNA: TGTGCCATCAGTGAGTCGGCAGGGGAGAACGTAGAGACCCAGTACTTC. Encoded protein: CAISESAGENVETQYF.

J is TRBJ1-2 and V is TRBV5-1; no definite D call. In germline, CDR1 is SGHRS, CDR2 YFSETQ. The CDR3 runs 15 residues. V lost 0 bases to trimming and J lost 3 bases, with 12 bases between them. The CDR3 spells CASSLDRAADYGYTF. DNA for the CDR3: TGCGCCAGCAGCTTGGATCGCGCCGCAGACTATGGCTACACCTTC.

This clonotype came up a few times. The rearrangement joins TRBV20-1 to TRBJ2-7; D is possibly TRBD2 (6 bases). This CDR3 region has 16 residues. The germline V and J ends were trimmed by 0 bases and 2 bases, with 17 bases remaining between them. CDR1 DFQATT and CDR2 SNEGSKA come from the germline V gene (reference sequence). CDR3 region: CSARDSSAGRTYEQYF. The CDR3 coding sequence is TGCAGTGCTAGAGATTCTTCGGCGGGGAGAACCTACGAGCAGTACTTC.

This clonotype was recorded a few times. This chain links TRBV7-9 with TRBJ2-7; D remains unclear. CDR1 SEHNR and CDR2 FQNEAQ come from the germline V gene (reference sequence). CDR3 length: 17 amino acids. V dropped 1 base and J dropped 4 bases, with 20 bases sitting between them. The CDR3 is CASSLGLGRSRRYEQYF. CDR3 DNA sequence: TGTGCCAGCAGCTTAGGGTTGGGTCGATCTCGACGTTACGAGCAGTACTTC.

V is TRBV15 and J is TRBJ2-3, with D perhaps given as TRBD1 or TRBD2 (5 bases each). The germline CDR1 and CDR2 sequences are LNHNV and YYDKDF (reference sequence). CDR3 length: 15 residues. Trimming took 5 bases from V and 4 from J, leaving 16 bases between them. Here the CDR3 reads CATSAQVGVPDTQYF. The DNA for the CDR3 is TGTGCCACCAGCGCCCAGGTGGGGGTTCCAGATACGCAGTATTTT. Supplemented by reference TRBV15 and TRBJ2-3, the full variable domain reads DAMVIQNPRYQVTQFGKPVTLSCSQTLNHNVMYWYQQKSSQAPKLLFHYYDKDFNNEADTPDNFQSRRPNTSFCFLDIRSPGLGDTAMYLCATSAQVGVPDTQYFGPGTRLTVL.

This clonotype has more than one count but fewer than ten. The J gene is TRBJ1-5, the V gene TRBV12-3 or TRBV12-4; TRBD1 matches at 10 bases. V gave up 6 bases and J gave up 2 bases; unmatched junction bases: 16. This CDR3 is built from 19 residues. The CDR3 sequence: CASSLRGQGRGVGNQPQHF. CDR3 sequence (DNA): TGTGCCAGCAGCCTGAGGGGACAGGGGAGGGGTGTGGGCAATCAGCCCCAGCATTTT.

This clonotype was picked up a small number of times. DNA of the CDR3: TGTGCCAGCAGGTGGGGGGCGGGACCCTACGAGCAGTACTTC. Its translation: CASRWGAGPYEQYF. The chain recombines TRBV6-1 with TRBJ2-7; D tentatively fits TRBD1 or TRBD2 (6 bases each). Germline CDR1 reads MNHNS; CDR2 reads SASEGT. The CDR3 sequence is 14 residues long. Trimming removed 6 bases from V and 2 bases from J, with 14 bases in between.

This clonotype was found a few times. V usage is TRBV5-4 and J usage is TRBJ2-1; 7 bases match TRBD1. CDR3 size: 15 residues. The trim removed 2 bases at V and 6 bases at J, leaving 8 bases unmatched. CDR1 and CDR2 from the germline V gene are SGHNT and YYREEE (reference sequence). The CDR3 loop reads CASSLQGRLPNEQFF. The CDR3 region has the DNA TGTGCCAGCAGCTTACAGGGGCGCCTGCCCAATGAGCAGTTCTTC.